Reported below is one T cell receptor (beta chain). The antigen is undetermined. These data belong to a study of radiotherapy plus CTLA-4 blockade in lung cancer. Study outcomes and limitations: Among reported predictors of response, early blood T cell clone dynamics with interferon-beta performed best.

The protocol was immunoSEQ multiplex PCR, while the TCRdb copy is restricted to in-frame clones and leaves out a portion. The sample contains roughly 130,000 clones, around 90% of which appear only once. In chemo-refractory metastatic non-small-cell lung cancer, patients got ipilimumab CTLA-4 blockade together with focal radiation. The ends were cut back, 1 base at V and 6 bases at J, with 9 bases in the middle. The CDR3 spans 14 residues. Germline-derived CDR1 and CDR2 are SEHNR and FQNEAQ (reference sequence). This specimen was peripheral blood, taken from a patient treated with radiotherapy plus ipilimumab. The V and J genes are TRBV7-9 and TRBJ1-4, with a weak D call TRBD1 (6 bases). The origin of this receptor is a human donor with non-small cell lung cancer that progressed on radiotherapy plus ipilimumab. The CDR3 DNA sequence: TGTGCCAGCAGCTTAGGGGGGGCGTATGAAAAACTGTTTTTT. Translated, it gives CASSLGGAYEKLFF.